The 15 T cell receptor beta chains given below trace back to one sample, sequenced in a study of T cell responses to AZD1222 COVID-19 vaccine (dated by TCRdb to 2020 to 2022). According to the study, the label for this sample's time point signals: baseline before first vaccination. Receptor libraries were prepared by the immunoSEQ multiplex PCR assay. TCRdb mirrors the immuneACCESS table, restricted to in-frame sequences. Some clones are absent from its copies; in checked studies, under half trace to an unresolved V gene, and the reason for the others is unknown. This sample gives about 180,000 clones in total; roughly nine tenths of them show up just once. In total, the top ten clones hold roughly 2.5% of the sample. The specimen comprised peripheral blood, sampled on day 0 of AZD1222 vaccination. The receptors were sampled from an adult in good health.

The rearrangement joins TRBV7-9 to TRBJ2-7, with 13 bases lining up with TRBD2. CDR3 length: 16 residues. Germline-derived CDR1 and CDR2 are SEHNR and FQNEAQ (reference sequence). Losses at the gene ends were 5 bases for V and 4 bases for J; bases not matched to a gene: 8. The CDR3: CASSPFPGLAGYEQYF. The CDR3 coding sequence is TGTGCCAGCAGCCCTTTCCCGGGACTAGCGGGATACGAGCAGTACTTC.

This chain connects TRBV5-1 to TRBJ1-1; unclear D gene. Germline CDR1 is SGHRS and CDR2 is YFSETQ. The V end lost 5 bases, the J end lost 7 bases, and 18 bases lay between the germline ends. CDR3 length: 14 residues. The DNA of the CDR3 is TGCGCCAGCAGAGAGCGGAACGGATTTTTTGAAGCTTTCTTT. Amino acid sequence: CASRERNGFFEAFF.

This chain joins TRBV6-1 and TRBJ1-4; D is undetermined. Trimming took off 3 bases at V and 11 bases at J, with 7 bases between the two ends. The CDR3 is 11 residues long. From germline, CDR1 is MNHNS and CDR2 SASEGT. This CDR3 is CASSDGPKLFF. CDR3 coding DNA: TGTGCCAGCAGTGATGGTCCTAAACTGTTTTTT.

The chain combines TRBV2 with TRBJ2-5, with 9 bases identical to TRBD1. V shed 4 bases, J shed 5 bases, and the junction held 2 bases outside the gene matches. Germline V gene lookup returns CDR1 SNHLY and CDR2 FYNNEI. The CDR3 length is 13 residues. The chain's CDR3 is CASSGTGVETQYF. Written as DNA, the CDR3 is TGTGCCAGCAGTGGGACAGGGGTGGAGACCCAGTACTTC.

The V call is TRBV6-5, the J call TRBJ2-3; TRBD2 agrees at 10 bases. Germline loops: CDR1 MNHEY, CDR2 SVGAGI. V lost 7 bases to trimming and J lost 4 bases; unmatched junction nucleotides: 5. The CDR3 has 14 residues. For the CDR3, the DNA is TGTGCCAGCAAGCTAGCGGGAGCCCCAGATACGCAGTATTTT. This translates into CASKLAGAPDTQYF.

The V gene is TRBV27, the J gene TRBJ1-2, with D unresolved. Per the germline V gene, CDR1 is MNHEY and CDR2 is SMNVEV (reference sequence). Trimming took off 6 bases at V and 4 bases at J, with 15 bases between the two ends. The CDR3 covers 14 residues. CDR3: CASRPATSSYGYTF. CDR3 DNA sequence: TGTGCCAGCAGGCCCGCCACGAGCTCCTATGGCTACACCTTC.

The V and J genes are TRBV12-3 or TRBV12-4 and TRBJ1-1; D unclear. Trimming removed 5 bases at V and 9 bases at J, with 13 bases between. This CDR3 has 12 amino acids. CDR3 residues: CASSLTLGQAFF. The CDR3 DNA reads as TGTGCCAGCAGTCTCACCCTAGGGCAAGCTTTCTTT.

The V call is TRBV5-1, the J call TRBJ2-1; a possible D gene is TRBD2 (6 bases). Looked up from germline, CDR1 is SGHRS and CDR2 is YFSETQ. Trimming stripped 2 bases from V and 15 bases from J, with 18 bases between. The CDR3 contains 13 residues. The CDR3 loop reads CASSFGGSRDAFF. The CDR3 bases are TGCGCCAGCAGCTTCGGGGGTAGCCGGGATGCGTTCTTC.

In its sample, this clone was seen a few times. This chain links TRBV25-1 with TRBJ2-7, with 7 bases that match TRBD2. The CDR3 has 15 amino acids. Germline CDR1 MGHDK, CDR2 SYGVNS. The trim removed 7 bases at V and 4 bases at J, leaving 13 bases unmatched. CDR3 loop: CASKPGWGEGYEQYF. The CDR3 DNA reads as TGTGCCAGCAAGCCGGGCTGGGGGGAGGGGTACGAGCAGTACTTC.

This chain joins TRBV2 and TRBJ1-5; 10 positions agree with TRBD1. The CDR3 runs 16 residues. Germline V gene sequence: CDR1 SNHLY, CDR2 FYNNEI. The V and J ends lost 4 bases and 5 bases, in that order; junction bases with no gene match: 8. DNA for the CDR3: TGTGCCAGCAGTGTACGTCCAGGACAGGGGGATCAGCCCCAGCATTTT. It encodes CASSVRPGQGDQPQHF.

V usage is TRBV5-1 and J usage is TRBJ2-1; TRBD2 agrees at 12 bases. The CDR3 loop spans 15 amino acids. Trimming removed 2 bases from V and 6 bases from J; junction bases left unmatched: 3. From germline, CDR1 is SGHRS and CDR2 YFSETQ. The CDR3 DNA follows: TGCGCCAGCAGCTTTACTAGCGGGAGGTCCAATGAGCAGTTCTTC. Translation gives CASSFTSGRSNEQFF.

The chain carries TRBV5-4 and TRBJ2-2; 10 bases agree with TRBD2. V was pared by 2 bases and J by 2 bases, with 3 bases of the junction left unmatched. Germline assignment: CDR1 SGHNT and CDR2 YYREEE (reference sequence). This CDR3 contains 16 residues. The CDR3 here is CASSFWTSGNTGELFF. The CDR3 nucleotides read TGTGCCAGCAGCTTCTGGACTAGCGGTAACACCGGGGAGCTGTTTTTT.

The chain combines TRBV6-5 with TRBJ1-6, with TRBD1 matching over 9 bases. The CDR3 consists of 13 residues. The germline gives CDR1 MNHEY, CDR2 SVGAGI. With V trimmed by 5 bases and J by 13 bases, 6 bases remained unmatched. The CDR3 bases are TGTGCCAGCAGTCTTGACAGGGGGTCCCCCCTCCACTTT. This sequence encodes CASSLDRGSPLHF.

The rearrangement joins TRBV19 to TRBJ2-7; 8 nucleotides agree with TRBD1. Losses at the gene ends were 8 bases for V and 0 bases for J; bases not matched to a gene: 3. This CDR3 region has 13 residues. Germline values: CDR1 LNHDA, CDR2 SQIVND (reference sequence). The CDR3 loop reads CASGDRSSYEQYF. The DNA of the CDR3 is TGTGCCAGTGGGGACAGGAGCTCCTACGAGCAGTACTTC.

V is TRBV6-5 and J is TRBJ2-7; D might be TRBD2 (5 bases). The CDR3 runs to 13 residues. The V end was cut by 7 bases, the J end by 3 bases, with 13 bases between. CDR1 and CDR2 from the germline V gene are MNHEY and SVGAGI. CDR3 sequence reads: CASTPSGDYEQYF. CDR3 bases: TGTGCCAGCACTCCAAGCGGAGACTACGAGCAGTACTTC.